These 25 T cell receptor beta chains share one sample of origin, sequenced in a study of T-cell memory formation after mild COVID-19. TCRdb used MiXCR to reprocess the 5' RACE reads, holding one entry per CDR3 protein. The sample carries roughly 200,000 distinct CDR3 sequences, roughly 17% recorded once. Sample: PBMCs or a T cell subset sorted from them (not recorded which). These receptors were taken from an adult woman who had mild COVID-19 (a few samples of this study predate the infection). Cell type and time point are not known.

This clonotype was recorded once. The chain links TRBV6-6 to TRBJ1-4, with D possibly TRBD1 on 5 matching bases. This CDR3 comprises 15 residues. Germline CDR1 and CDR2: MNHNY and SVGAGI (reference sequence). Trimming removed 4 bases from V and 2 bases from J, with 11 bases in between. The CDR3 sequence: CASSSPRGTNEKLFF. The CDR3 region has the DNA TGTGCCAGCAGTTCCCCTCGGGGCACTAATGAAAAACTGTTTTTT.

The V call is TRBV7-3, the J call TRBJ1-1, with TRBD1 matching 9 bases. Germline lookup yields CDR1 SGHTA and CDR2 FQGTGA. V lost 5 bases, J lost 4 bases, and 17 bases stayed unmatched. The CDR3 covers 18 residues. The CDR3 loop is CASSAKPTGQGQSTEAFF. CDR3 bases: TGTGCCAGCAGCGCGAAACCCACGGGACAGGGTCAGAGCACTGAAGCTTTCTTT.

This clonotype appeared many times. The chain has TRBV27 and TRBJ2-2, with D tentatively TRBD1 (6 bases). This CDR3 region has 16 residues. The germline V and J ends were trimmed by 3 bases and 6 bases, with 17 bases remaining between them. CDR1 MNHEY and CDR2 SMNVEV come from the germline V gene (reference sequence). Here the CDR3 DNA reads TGTGCCAGCAGTTTTGGGAGAGGGGGTCGGTCCGGGGAGCTGTTTTTT. This codes for CASSFGRGGRSGELFF.

This clonotype was counted a few times. This sequence joins TRBV14 and TRBJ2-1, with a tentative D call TRBD2 (5 bases). This CDR3 contains 12 residues. V lost 5 bases, J lost 6 bases, and 8 bases lay in between. Per germline, CDR1 SGHDN and CDR2 FVKESK. The CDR3 DNA is TGTGCCAGCAGCATCCGGGGCAATGAGCAGTTCTTC. It yields the protein CASSIRGNEQFF.

There are many counts of this clonotype. V and J are TRBV5-6 and TRBJ1-6; D remains unclear. CDR1 is SGHDT, CDR2 YYEEEE, per germline. This CDR3 is built from 16 residues. V was shortened by 0 bases and J by 3 bases, with 10 bases between the two germline ends. CDR3 DNA sequence: TGTGCCAGCAGCTTGGAGGGAACTCTCTATAATTCACCCCTCCACTTT. Its protein is CASSLEGTLYNSPLHF.

The sample holds a few counts of this clonotype. V is TRBV11-3 and J is TRBJ2-3; 9 bases map to TRBD1. V lost 0 bases and J lost 11; bases outside the gene matches: 12. The CDR3 is 16 amino acids. Germline-derived CDR1 and CDR2 are SGHNT and YENEEA. The chain's CDR3 is CASSLDGTGWDQKQYF. The CDR3 DNA is TGTGCCAGCAGCTTAGATGGGACAGGGTGGGACCAAAAGCAGTATTTT.

This clonotype was recorded a few times. The chain combines TRBV7-9 with TRBJ2-1; D possibly uses TRBD1 or TRBD2 (6 bases each). Trimming shortened V by 2 bases and J by 8 bases, and 13 bases separated the two germline ends. Looked up from germline, CDR1 is SEHNR and CDR2 is FQNEAQ (reference sequence). The CDR3 runs to 14 residues. CDR3 residues: CASSLRGRKDEQFF. For the CDR3, the DNA is TGTGCCAGCAGCTTACGGGGGCGCAAGGATGAGCAGTTCTTC.

V and J are TRBV3-1 and TRBJ1-2; D is undetermined. The V and J ends lost 1 base and 0 bases respectively, with 12 bases between them. Germline-derived CDR1 and CDR2 are LGHDT and YNNKEL (reference sequence). The CDR3 sequence is 16 residues long. CDR3 region: CASSQGWQSPNYGYTF. In nucleotides, the CDR3 is TGTGCCAGCAGCCAAGGCTGGCAGAGCCCTAACTATGGCTACACCTTC.

V and J are TRBV20-1 and TRBJ1-2; 12 bases match TRBD1. CDR3 length: 16 amino acids. V lost 3 bases, J lost 7 bases, and 12 bases stayed unmatched. CDR1 DFQATT and CDR2 SNEGSKA come from the germline V gene (reference sequence). This CDR3 is CSASGRVGQGARGYTF. The CDR3, as DNA: TGCAGTGCTAGCGGGCGCGTGGGACAGGGGGCTCGTGGCTACACCTTC.

This chain connects TRBV5-1 to TRBJ2-7, with 8 nucleotides matching TRBD1. Germline CDR1 and CDR2: SGHRS and YFSETQ. V gave up 5 bases and J gave up 5 bases; unmatched junction bases: 3. CDR3 length equals 12 residues. The CDR3 sequence: CASSDRGDEQYF. CDR3 bases: TGCGCCAGCAGTGACAGGGGTGACGAGCAGTACTTC.

This sequence joins TRBV3-2 and TRBJ2-2; TRBD1 was called by the table and not checked on the DNA. TRBV3-2 is recorded as a pseudogene. CDR3 size: 21 residues. The CDR3 loop reads CASSRASLRDPHPWVTGELFF. The DNA of the CDR3 is TGTGCCAGCAGCCGCGCTTCCCTCCGGGACCCCCACCCGTGGGTCACCGGGGAGCTGTTTTTT.

The CDR3 DNA sequence: TGTGCCAGCTCATACCTGCACAGGGGTGACCAGCCCCAGCATTTT. Protein sequence: CASSYLHRGDQPQHF. The rearrangement uses TRBV18 and TRBJ1-5; 7 bases match TRBD1. Germline assignment: CDR1 KGHSH and CDR2 LQKENI. The CDR3 spans 15 residues. V shed 5 bases and J 7 bases; nucleotides not matched to a gene: 11.

Only a few counts were recorded for this clonotype. The J gene is TRBJ2-1, the V gene TRBV4-3; 7 bases map to TRBD2. The CDR3 sequence is 16 residues long. The germline V gene has CDR1 LGHNA and CDR2 YSLEER. Trimming removed 1 base from V and 9 bases from J; junction bases left unmatched: 12. Here the CDR3 DNA reads TGCGCCAGCAGCCAAGGCACGGGACTAATTCAATCTGAGCAGTTCTTC. This translates into CASSQGTGLIQSEQFF.

A few counts support this clonotype. The chain links TRBV7-2 to TRBJ2-7, with D possibly matching TRBD1 (6 bases). V gave up 1 base and J gave up 9 bases, with 19 bases separating them. This CDR3 spans 15 amino acids. Germline CDR1 is SGHTA and CDR2 is FQGNSA. CDR3 bases: TGTGCCAGCAGCTTAGACCCGGGACAACGGCGGGTGCAGTACTTC. Protein: CASSLDPGQRRVQYF.

The V and J genes are TRBV7-3 and TRBJ2-6; D tentatively reads TRBD1 or TRBD2 (5 bases each). The CDR3 spans 15 residues. The germline V and J ends were trimmed by 5 bases and 3 bases, with 11 bases remaining between them. Germline V gives CDR1 SGHTA, CDR2 FQGTGA. The CDR3 here is CASSPGAVGANVLTF. CDR3 nucleotide sequence: TGTGCCAGCAGCCCCGGGGCGGTTGGGGCCAACGTCCTGACTTTC.

This clonotype was picked up many times. The chain is built from TRBV5-1 and TRBJ2-1, with TRBD2 as a possible D gene (5 bases). CDR3 length equals 13 residues. With 0 bases removed from V and 10 bases from J, the gap between germline ends came to 11 bases. Germline CDR1 and CDR2: SGHRS and YFSETQ. DNA of the CDR3: TGCGCCAGCAGCTTGGGGGAGACCCCCGAGCAGTTCTTC. This encodes CASSLGETPEQFF.

The chain combines TRBV7-2 with TRBJ1-2, with D perhaps TRBD1 (6 bases). Germline CDR1 reads SGHTA; CDR2 reads FQGNSA. The V and J ends lost 2 bases and 4 bases respectively, with 17 bases between them. CDR3 length equals 16 residues. CDR3 bases: TGTGCCAGCAGCTTAACCCCCCAGGGGATGTCCTATGGCTACACCTTC. This codes for CASSLTPQGMSYGYTF.

This clonotype has ten or more counts. This sequence joins TRBV7-9 and TRBJ2-1; D is unresolved. The V gene lost 6 bases and the J gene lost 2 bases, with 14 bases spanning the gap. The CDR3 contains 15 residues. CDR1 SEHNR and CDR2 FQNEAQ come from the germline V gene (reference sequence). This CDR3 is CASSPRVNPYNEQFF. The CDR3 nucleotides read TGTGCCAGCAGTCCTCGTGTAAACCCCTACAATGAGCAGTTCTTC. Drawing the rest from reference TRBV7-9 and TRBJ2-1, the complete variable domain is DTGVSQNPRHKITKRGQNVTFRCDPISEHNRLYWYRQTLGQGPEFLTYFQNEAQLEKSRLLSDRFSAERPKGSFSTLEIQRTEQGDSAMYLCASSPRVNPYNEQFFGPGTRLTVL.

This clonotype appeared many times. The chain joins TRBV14 to TRBJ2-5; possibly TRBD2 for D (6 bases). V lost 1 base, J lost 4 bases, and 7 bases lay in between. The germline gives CDR1 SGHDN, CDR2 FVKESK. The CDR3 consists of 13 residues. CDR3 DNA: TGTGCCAGCAGCCAAGGGCGGGGAGAGACCCAGTACTTC. Translated, it gives CASSQGRGETQYF. The whole variable domain, filled in from reference TRBV14 and TRBJ2-5, reads EAGVTQFPSHSVIEKGQTVTLRCDPISGHDNLYWYRRVMGKEIKFLLHFVKESKQDESGMPNNRFLAERTGGTYSTLKVQPAELEDSGVYFCASSQGRGETQYFGPGTRLLVL.

This clonotype appeared many times. This chain links TRBV7-2 with TRBJ2-1; 10 bases fit TRBD1. The germline CDR1 and CDR2 sequences are SGHTA and FQGNSA. CDR3 length: 15 amino acids. After removal of 4 bases from V and 2 bases from J, the junction contained 2 bases not matched to a gene. The CDR3 sequence: CASSSGQGAYNEQFF. The CDR3 nucleotides read TGTGCCAGCAGCTCCGGACAGGGGGCCTACAATGAGCAGTTCTTC.

V is TRBV5-1 and J is TRBJ1-5, with 8 bases that match TRBD1. The CDR3 is 20 residues long. Unmatched junction bases numbered 18, after V lost 4 bases and J lost 0 bases. The germline V gene encodes CDR1 SGHRS and CDR2 YFSETQ. The CDR3 nucleotides are TGCGCCAGCAGCAAGGAGGACAGGGCCTCCAAACCCTATAGCAATCAGCCCCAGCATTTT. It specifies CASSKEDRASKPYSNQPQHF.

This clonotype has a handful of counts. CDR3 bases: TGTGCCAGCAGCCTCGTCAAGGGCGGTAGCAATCAGCCCCAGCATTTT. Translating it yields CASSLVKGGSNQPQHF. The rearrangement links TRBV7-8 to TRBJ1-5; D ambiguous. The CDR3 sequence is 16 residues long. Germline CDR1 reads SGHVS; CDR2 reads FQNEAQ. Trimming shortened V by 5 bases and J by 0 bases, and 14 bases separated the two germline ends.

The chain employs TRBV5-6 and TRBJ2-5; possibly TRBD1 for D (6 bases). In germline, CDR1 is SGHDT, CDR2 YYEEEE. V gave up 3 bases and J gave up 4 bases, with 16 bases separating them. This CDR3 contains 15 residues. The CDR3 region is CASSSPGTTRETQYF. The CDR3 DNA is TGTGCCAGCAGCTCACCCGGGACAACCCGAGAGACCCAGTACTTC. Using reference TRBV5-6 and TRBJ2-5 for the parts outside the CDR3, the full variable domain is DAGVTQSPTHLIKTRGQQVTLRCSPKSGHDTVSWYQQALGQGPQFIFQYYEEEERQRGNFPDRFSGHQFPNYSSELNVNALLLGDSALYLCASSSPGTTRETQYFGPGTRLLVL.

The J gene is TRBJ2-3, the V gene TRBV24-1, with 7 bases lining up with TRBD1. Looked up from germline, CDR1 is KGHDR and CDR2 is SFDVKD. V lost 5 bases to trimming and J lost 10 bases; unmatched junction nucleotides: 5. The CDR3 contains 12 residues. The CDR3 loop is CATSGWTGSQYF. The DNA for the CDR3 is TGTGCCACCAGTGGATGGACAGGATCGCAGTATTTT.

The genes are TRBV27 and TRBJ2-1; D unresolved. V was shortened by 0 bases and J by 12 bases, with 9 bases between the two germline ends. Germline loops: CDR1 MNHEY, CDR2 SMNVEV (reference sequence). The CDR3 totals 12 residues. In nucleotides, the CDR3 is TGTGCCAGCAGTTTATCCGGGTACGGGCAGTTCTTC. Protein sequence: CASSLSGYGQFF.